This record looks at one T cell receptor beta chain sequence and its context. Sample-barcoded 5' priming and a J-beta primer mix drove a second PCR of about 7 to 11 cycles. Using its own MiXCR run on the 5' RACE reads, TCRdb lists one record per CDR3 protein. The sample lists roughly 900,000 distinct CDR3 sequences, around 48% occurring once. These data originate in a study of blood T cells in healthy people across ages. Per individual sample, total RNA of at least 5.5 micrograms was extracted. The CDR3 is 16 residues long. CDR1 and CDR2 (germline): DFQATT, SNEGSKA (reference sequence). V shed 6 bases, J shed 2 bases, and the junction held 13 bases outside the gene matches.

The receptor was derived from a man between 25 and 39 years old in good health. The gene calls are TRBV20-1 and TRBJ2-5; 9 nucleotides align to TRBD1. Sequenced material: blood. The CDR3 spells CSAWGPGQGIQETQYF. As DNA, the CDR3 is TGCAGTGCCTGGGGGCCGGGACAGGGCATACAAGAGACCCAGTACTTC.